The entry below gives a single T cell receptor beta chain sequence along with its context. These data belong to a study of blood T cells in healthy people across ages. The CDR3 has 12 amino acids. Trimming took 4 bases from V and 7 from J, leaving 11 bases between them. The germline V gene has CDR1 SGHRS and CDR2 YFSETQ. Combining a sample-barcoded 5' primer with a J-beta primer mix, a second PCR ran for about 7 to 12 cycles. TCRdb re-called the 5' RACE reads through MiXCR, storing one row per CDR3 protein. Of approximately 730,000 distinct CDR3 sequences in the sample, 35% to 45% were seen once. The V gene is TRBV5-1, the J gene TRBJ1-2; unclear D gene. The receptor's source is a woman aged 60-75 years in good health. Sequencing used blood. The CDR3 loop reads CASSLSTSGYTF. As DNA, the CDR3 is TGCGCCAGCAGCCTCTCCACCTCTGGCTACACCTTC.